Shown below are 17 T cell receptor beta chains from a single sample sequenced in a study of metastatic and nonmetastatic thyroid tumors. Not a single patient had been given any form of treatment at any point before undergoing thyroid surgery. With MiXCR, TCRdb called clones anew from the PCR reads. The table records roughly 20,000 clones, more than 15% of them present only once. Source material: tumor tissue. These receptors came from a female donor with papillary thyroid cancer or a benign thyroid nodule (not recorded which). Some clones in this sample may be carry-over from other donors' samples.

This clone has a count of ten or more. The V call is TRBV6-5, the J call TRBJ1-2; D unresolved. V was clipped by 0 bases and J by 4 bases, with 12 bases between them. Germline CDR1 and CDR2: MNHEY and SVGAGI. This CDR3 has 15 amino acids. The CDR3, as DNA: TGTGCCAGCAGTTACTCTCTTAGAGGGATCTATGGCTACACCTTC. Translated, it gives CASSYSLRGIYGYTF.

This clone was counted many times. DNA for the CDR3: TGCAGTGCTAGAAGGCTCTACCTTAATGAAAAACTGTTTTTT. Its translation: CSARRLYLNEKLFF. The chain joins TRBV20-1 to TRBJ1-4; D ambiguous. Germline loops: CDR1 DFQATT, CDR2 SNEGSKA (reference sequence). Trimming took off 2 bases at V and 4 bases at J, with 11 bases between the two ends. This CDR3 is 14 amino acids long.

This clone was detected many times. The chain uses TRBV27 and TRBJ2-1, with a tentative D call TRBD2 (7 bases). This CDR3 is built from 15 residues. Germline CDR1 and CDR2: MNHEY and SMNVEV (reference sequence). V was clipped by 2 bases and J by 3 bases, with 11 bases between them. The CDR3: CASSLGGAGYNEQFF. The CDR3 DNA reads TGTGCCAGCAGTTTAGGGGGGGCTGGCTACAATGAGCAGTTCTTC.

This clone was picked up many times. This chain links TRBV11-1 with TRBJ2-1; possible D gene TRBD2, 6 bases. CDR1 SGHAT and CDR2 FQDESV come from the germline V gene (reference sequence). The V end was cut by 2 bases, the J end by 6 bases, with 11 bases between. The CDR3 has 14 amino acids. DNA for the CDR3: TGTGCCAGCAGCTTAACGGGAGCTTCCAATGAGCAGTTCTTC. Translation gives CASSLTGASNEQFF.

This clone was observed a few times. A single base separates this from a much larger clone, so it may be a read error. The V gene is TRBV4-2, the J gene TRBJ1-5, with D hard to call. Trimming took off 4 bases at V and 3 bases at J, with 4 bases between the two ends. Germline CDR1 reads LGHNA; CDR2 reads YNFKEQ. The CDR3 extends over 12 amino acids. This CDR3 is CASSRVNQPQHF. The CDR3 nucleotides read TGTGCCAGCAGCCGAGTCAATCAGCCCCAGCATTTT.

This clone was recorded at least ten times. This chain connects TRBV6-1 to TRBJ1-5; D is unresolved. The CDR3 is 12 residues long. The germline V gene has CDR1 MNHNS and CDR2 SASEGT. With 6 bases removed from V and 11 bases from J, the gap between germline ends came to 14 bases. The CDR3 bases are TGTGCCAGCAGACCGACCCCGGGGACCCAGCATTTT. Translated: CASRPTPGTQHF.

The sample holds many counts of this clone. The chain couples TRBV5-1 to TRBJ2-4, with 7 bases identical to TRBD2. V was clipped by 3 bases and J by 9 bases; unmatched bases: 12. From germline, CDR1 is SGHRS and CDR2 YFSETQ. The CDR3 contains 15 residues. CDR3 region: CASSSLGGDYGIQYF. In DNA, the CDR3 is TGCGCCAGCAGCTCCCTGGGGGGGGATTATGGCATTCAGTACTTC.

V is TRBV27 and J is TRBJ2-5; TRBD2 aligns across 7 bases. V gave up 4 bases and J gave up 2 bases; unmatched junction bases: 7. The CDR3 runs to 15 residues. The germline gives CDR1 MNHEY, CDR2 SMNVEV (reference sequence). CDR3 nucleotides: TGTGCCAGCAGTTCCCCTACTAGCGCGCAAGAGACCCAGTACTTC. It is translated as CASSSPTSAQETQYF.

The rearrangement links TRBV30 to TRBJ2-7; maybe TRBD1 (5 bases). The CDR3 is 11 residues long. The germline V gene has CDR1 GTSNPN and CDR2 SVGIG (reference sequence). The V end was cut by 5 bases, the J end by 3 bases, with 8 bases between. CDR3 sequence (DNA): TGTGCCTGGGGACATATCTACGAGCAGTACTTC. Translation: CAWGHIYEQYF.

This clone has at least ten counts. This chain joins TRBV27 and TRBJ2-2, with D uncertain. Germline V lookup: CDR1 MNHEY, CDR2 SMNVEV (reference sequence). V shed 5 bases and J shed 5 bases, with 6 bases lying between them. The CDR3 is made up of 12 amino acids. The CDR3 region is CASSPWTGELFF. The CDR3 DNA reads TGTGCCAGCAGTCCGTGGACCGGGGAGCTGTTTTTT.

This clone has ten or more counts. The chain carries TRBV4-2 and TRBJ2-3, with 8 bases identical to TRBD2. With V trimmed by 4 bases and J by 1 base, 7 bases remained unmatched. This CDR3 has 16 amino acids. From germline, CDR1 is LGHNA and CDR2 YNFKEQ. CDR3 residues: CASSPSGSRGTDTQYF. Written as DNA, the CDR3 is TGTGCCAGCAGCCCCAGCGGGAGCAGGGGCACAGATACGCAGTATTTT.

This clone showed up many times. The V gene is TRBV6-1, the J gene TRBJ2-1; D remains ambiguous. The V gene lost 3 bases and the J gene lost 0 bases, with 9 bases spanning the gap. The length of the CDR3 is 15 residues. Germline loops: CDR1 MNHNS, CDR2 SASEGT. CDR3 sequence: CASSDDSSSYNEQFF. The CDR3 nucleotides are TGTGCCAGCAGTGACGACTCAAGCTCCTACAATGAGCAGTTCTTC.

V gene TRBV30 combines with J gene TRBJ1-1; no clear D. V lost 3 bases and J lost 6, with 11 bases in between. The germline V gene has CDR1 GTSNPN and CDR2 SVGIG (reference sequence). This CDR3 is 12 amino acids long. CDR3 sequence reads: CAWRDQRAEAFF. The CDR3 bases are TGTGCCTGGAGGGACCAGAGGGCTGAAGCTTTCTTT.

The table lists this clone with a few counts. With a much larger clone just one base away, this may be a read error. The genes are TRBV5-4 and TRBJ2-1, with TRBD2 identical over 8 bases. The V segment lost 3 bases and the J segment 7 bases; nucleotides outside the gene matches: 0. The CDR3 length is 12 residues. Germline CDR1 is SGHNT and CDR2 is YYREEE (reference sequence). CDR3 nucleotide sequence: TGTGCCAGCAGCTCGGGGGGGAATGAGCAGTTCTTC. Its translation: CASSSGGNEQFF.

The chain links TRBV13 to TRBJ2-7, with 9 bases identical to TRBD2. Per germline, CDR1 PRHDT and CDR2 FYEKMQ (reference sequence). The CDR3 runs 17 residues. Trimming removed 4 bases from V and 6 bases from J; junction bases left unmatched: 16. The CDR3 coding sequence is TGTGCCAGCAGCTCTCCTGGACCTCTAGCGGGAAAACCCGAGCAGTACTTC. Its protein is CASSSPGPLAGKPEQYF.

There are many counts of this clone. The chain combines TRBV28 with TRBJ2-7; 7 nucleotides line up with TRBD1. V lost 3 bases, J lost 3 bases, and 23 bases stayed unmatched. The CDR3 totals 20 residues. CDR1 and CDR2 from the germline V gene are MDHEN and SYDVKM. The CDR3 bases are TGTGCCAGCAGTTTTCTCGTCCAGCAATTACAGGGGCCGCCGGACTACGAGCAGTACTTC. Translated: CASSFLVQQLQGPPDYEQYF.

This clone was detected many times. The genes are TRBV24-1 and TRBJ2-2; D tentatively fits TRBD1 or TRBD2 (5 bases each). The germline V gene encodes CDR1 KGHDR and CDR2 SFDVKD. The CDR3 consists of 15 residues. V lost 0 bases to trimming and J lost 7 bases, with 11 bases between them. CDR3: CATSDLGDGDGELFF. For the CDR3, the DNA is TGTGCCACCAGTGATTTGGGGGACGGTGACGGGGAGCTGTTTTTT.